The T cell receptor beta chain under discussion was sequenced for a study of CXCR3-negative and CXCR3-positive naive CD8 T cells. General study points: Both naive subsets, CXCR3-negative and CXCR3-positive, displayed similar TRBV-TRBJ usage, unlike memory cells. Relative to CXCR3-negative naive cells, CXCR3-positive naive cells had more hydrophobic TRB CDR3s.

A word on this clonotype: Its matching antigen is unknown.

Libraries of TRB cDNA were made by 5' RACE and carried UMIs. TCRdb reprocessed the 5' RACE reads, with one entry per CDR3 protein and no DNA. Across 50,000 to 65,000 distinct CDR3 sequences, the top ten clones capture about 4.4% of the sample. The sample consisted of naive CXCR3- CD8+ T cells from blood. Specified subset: CD45RO-CCR7+CD27+CD95- naive CD8+ T cells lacking CXCR3 (TNR3-). The clonotype originates from a human donor in good health. Some clones in this sample may be carry-over from other donors' samples.

CDR3 in amino acids: CSAGTGGYDEQFF. The genes are TRBV29-1 and TRBJ2-1; absent DNA, TCRdb's TRBD1 call cannot be checked. Germline V gene sequence: CDR1 SQVTM, CDR2 ANQGSEA. The CDR3 loop spans 13 amino acids.